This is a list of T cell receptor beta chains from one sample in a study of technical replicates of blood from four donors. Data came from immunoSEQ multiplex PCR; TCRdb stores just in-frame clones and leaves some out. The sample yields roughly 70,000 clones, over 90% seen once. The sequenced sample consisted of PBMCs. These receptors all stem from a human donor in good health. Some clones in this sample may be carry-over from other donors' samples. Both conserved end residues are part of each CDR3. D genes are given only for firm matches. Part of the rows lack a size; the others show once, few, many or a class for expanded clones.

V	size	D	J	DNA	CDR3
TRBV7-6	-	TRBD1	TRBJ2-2	TGTGCCAGCAGCCCCCGTCCGGGACAGGGGTTGTACACCGGGGAGCTGTTTTTT	CASSPRPGQGLYTGELFF
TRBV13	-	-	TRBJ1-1	TGTGCCAGCAGCTCCCAGGGTCAAATGAACACTGAAGCTTTCTTT	CASSSQGQMNTEAFF
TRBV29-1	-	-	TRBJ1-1	TGCAGCGTTCGTAATCGGGTCGCGAACACTGAAGCTTTCTTT	CSVRNRVANTEAFF
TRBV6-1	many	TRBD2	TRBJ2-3	TGTGCCAGCAGTGAAGCGCTAGCGGGAGGGCCAGATACGCAGTATTTT	CASSEALAGGPDTQYF
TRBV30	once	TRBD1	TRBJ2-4	TGTGCCTGGAGTGTGGGCTCGGGATACAGGGGAGCCAAAAACATTCAGTACTTC	CAWSVGSGYRGAKNIQYF
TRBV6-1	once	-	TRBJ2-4	TGTGCCAGCAGTGAAGGGCTGGTAACTACTGAGTACTTC	CASSEGLVTTEYF
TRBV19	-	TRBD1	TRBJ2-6	TGTGCCAGTAGTGCCGGACGACAGGGTAAGGGCTCTGGGGCCAACGTCCTGACTTTC	CASSAGRQGKGSGANVLTF
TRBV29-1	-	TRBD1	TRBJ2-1	TGCAGCGTTGACGAACCAGGGGGCGGGTACAATGAGCAGTTCTTC	CSVDEPGGGYNEQFF
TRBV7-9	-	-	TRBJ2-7	TGTGCCAGCAGCTCCTTCTCCTACGAGCAGTACTTC	CASSSFSYEQYF
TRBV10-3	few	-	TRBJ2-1	TGTGCCATCAGTGAGGGATTGGCGGGATATGAGCAGTTCTTC	CAISEGLAGYEQFF
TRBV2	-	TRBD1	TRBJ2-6	TGTGCCAGCACTCGGGACAGGGCAGCGCATGGGGCCAACGTCCTGACTTTC	CASTRDRAAHGANVLTF
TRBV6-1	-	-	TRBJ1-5	TGTGCCAGCCGGCAGGGGAGTCAGCCCCAGCATTTT	CASRQGSQPQHF
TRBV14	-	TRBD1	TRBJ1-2	TGTGCCAGCAGCCCCGACAGGGAATATGGCTACACCTTC	CASSPDREYGYTF
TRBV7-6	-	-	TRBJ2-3	TGTGCCAGCAGCTCCTACGACGTGGGAGAATTCGTGGGAGATACGCAGTATTTT	CASSSYDVGEFVGDTQYF
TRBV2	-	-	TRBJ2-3	TGTGCCAGCAGTGTTGGCCGGTCGGGAGATACGCAGTATTTT	CASSVGRSGDTQYF
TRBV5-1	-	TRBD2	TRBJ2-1	TGCGCCAGCAGCTTGACTCCTAGCGGGGACTACAATGAGCAGTTCTTC	CASSLTPSGDYNEQFF